These T cell receptor beta chains were read from a single sample in a study of T cell changes during pregnancy in multiple sclerosis. Sequencing used immunoSEQ multiplex PCR; TCRdb keeps in-frame clones, though not all of them. The repertoire holds some 39,000 clones, with 70% to 90% as singletons. The specimen was CD8+ T cells from peripheral blood mononuclear cells, collected in the first trimester of pregnancy. These receptors were collected from a female donor with multiple sclerosis, enrolled in a pregnancy study. Each CDR3 is given with its conserved first and last residue.

V,J,CDR3
TRBV4-3,TRBJ2-5,CASSQWDTSQETQYF
TRBV4-1,TRBJ1-2,CASSQDKQEGYGYTF
TRBV11-3,TRBJ2-5,CASSPTGNGETQYF
TRBV9,TRBJ2-3,CASSVGVDTQYF
TRBV7-9,TRBJ2-7,CASSSDSYTLGEQYF
TRBV9,TRBJ2-3,CASSAAGTQYF
TRBV15,TRBJ2-1,CATSDPLAGDLYNEQFF
TRBV15,TRBJ1-5,CATSSLGQPQHF
TRBV27,TRBJ1-6,CASTTVQGTSPLHF
TRBV9,TRBJ2-1,CASNGGGYNEQFF
TRBV2,TRBJ1-5,CASSEDSYSNQPQHF
TRBV30,TRBJ1-1,CAWAGPEAFF
TRBV6-5,TRBJ2-3,CASSYSRDTQYF
TRBV9,TRBJ1-5,CASSPADSNQPQHF
TRBV11-2,TRBJ2-3,CASSLEWGGGAGTDTQYF
TRBV6-1,TRBJ2-5,CASSGTSGGAETQYF
TRBV27,TRBJ1-2,CASSPGLTGFGYTF
TRBV7-6,TRBJ1-1,CASSLGQVTEAFF
TRBV7-8,TRBJ2-7,CASSPTGDYEQYF
TRBV5-6,TRBJ2-3,CASSLAETGFTDTQYF
TRBV6-6,TRBJ2-3,CASSQGTDTQYF
TRBV15,TRBJ2-3,CATSRDRLAASTDTQYF
TRBV4-1,TRBJ1-1,CASSQDRGMNTEAFF
TRBV7-8,TRBJ2-3,CASSWPPTSGGSSSTDTQYF
TRBV6-4,TRBJ2-5,CASSDRSSGGKLETQYF
TRBV11-2,TRBJ2-7,CASSLTVF
TRBV11-1,TRBJ2-5,CASSLAGTGGRETQYF
TRBV21-1,TRBJ2-1,CASSKPSGTRWDEQFF
TRBV6-5,TRBJ2-1,CASSPGGPYNEQFF
TRBV6-1,TRBJ1-1,CASPNQGGTEAFF
TRBV9,TRBJ1-2,CASSGGSDRGPLGYTF
TRBV5-8,TRBJ1-5,CASSFRVDGNQPQHF
TRBV9,TRBJ1-1,CASSERGQGDTEAFF
TRBV20-1,TRBJ1-3,CSAPSGNTIYF
TRBV6-4,TRBJ2-3,CASSDQGGTDTQYF
TRBV7-2,TRBJ2-5,CASSLGPGEGRETQYF
TRBV7-7,TRBJ2-1,CASSPGLAGASQYNEQFF
TRBV29-1,TRBJ1-1,CSVRGTEAFF
TRBV6-6,TRBJ2-5,CASSILAGGGETQYF
TRBV7-8,TRBJ1-2,CASSLGGANYGYTF
TRBV9,TRBJ2-1,CASSSSGTSDEQFF
TRBV7-2,TRBJ2-1,CASSGGGPMAFF
TRBV6-5,TRBJ2-3,CASSRRGSGGDTQYF
TRBV27,TRBJ1-5,CASSLIWTGVRNQPQHF
TRBV11-1,TRBJ2-7,CASRGLAGGLSYEQYF
TRBV13,TRBJ2-5,CASSWGQKMAQYF
TRBV13,TRBJ2-3,CASSGGTATDTQYF
TRBV6-5,TRBJ1-4,CASSPGTVPEKLFF